The subject of this entry is one T cell receptor beta chain. This specimen belongs to a study of blood T cell repertoires in COVID-19. Source study methods: By means of reference gene primer amplification, nucleated cell counts were estimated. Libraries were prepared by immunoSEQ multiplex PCR; TCRdb keeps only in-frame clonotypes and omits some of them. The V and J calls and the clone size are those of that table, but D and trimming were determined from the DNA. The repertoire holds about 280,000 clones, with roughly 80% as singletons. Germline V gene sequence: CDR1 MGHRA, CDR2 YSYEKL. The trim removed 4 bases at V and 0 bases at J, leaving 10 bases unmatched. The CDR3 is 18 residues long.

The material sequenced was PBMCs or T cells enriched from blood (not recorded which). This chain links TRBV4-1 with TRBJ1-4; 8 positions match TRBD1. This sequence originates from a man aged 35 to 55 who had been exposed to COVID-19. The CDR3 here is CASSPTGTGSATNEKLFF. CDR3 sequence (DNA): TGCGCCAGCAGCCCGACCGGGACAGGAAGCGCAACTAATGAAAAACTGTTTTTT.